This TCR beta chain derives from a study of OX40 agonist ivuxolimab in advanced cancers. This CDR3 region has 15 residues. The germline V and J ends were trimmed by 4 bases and 3 bases, with 12 bases remaining between them. The germline gives CDR1 LGHNA, CDR2 YSLEER. Libraries were prepared by immunoSEQ multiplex PCR; TCRdb keeps only in-frame clonotypes and omits some of them. The sample holds about 61,000 clones, nearly 90% seen once. The sequencing here drew on CD4+ or CD8+ T cells sorted from blood, taken in a trial of the OX40 agonist ivuxolimab. This receptor was obtained from an adult with an advanced solid tumor such as melanoma, head and neck, liver or kidney cancer. The rearrangement links TRBV4-3 to TRBJ2-2; D uncertain. The CDR3 region has the DNA TGCGCCAGCAGCCTGGGCCAAGCAGACACCGGGGAGCTGTTTTTT. Its protein is CASSLGQADTGELFF.